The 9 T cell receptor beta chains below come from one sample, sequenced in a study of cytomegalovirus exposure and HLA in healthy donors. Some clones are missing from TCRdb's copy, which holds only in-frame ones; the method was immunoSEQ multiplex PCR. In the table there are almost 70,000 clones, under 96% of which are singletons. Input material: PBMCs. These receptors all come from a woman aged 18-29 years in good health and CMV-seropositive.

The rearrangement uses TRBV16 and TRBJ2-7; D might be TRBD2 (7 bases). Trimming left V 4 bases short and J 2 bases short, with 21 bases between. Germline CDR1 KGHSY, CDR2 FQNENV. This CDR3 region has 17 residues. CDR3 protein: CASSPWGPRTRPYEQYF. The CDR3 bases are TGTGCCAGCAGCCCTTGGGGGCCGAGGACTAGGCCCTACGAGCAGTACTTC. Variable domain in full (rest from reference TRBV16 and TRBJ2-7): GEEVAQTPKHLVRGEGQKAKLYCAPIKGHSYVFWYQQVLKNEFKFLISFQNENVFDETGMPKERFSAKCLPNSPCSLEIQATKLEDSAVYFCASSPWGPRTRPYEQYFGPGTRLTVT.

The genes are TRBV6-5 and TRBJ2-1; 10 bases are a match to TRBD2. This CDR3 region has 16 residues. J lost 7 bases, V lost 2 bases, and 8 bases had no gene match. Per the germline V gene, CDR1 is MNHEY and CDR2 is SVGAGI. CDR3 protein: CASSYGSGRPVNEQFF. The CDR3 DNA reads TGTGCCAGCAGTTACGGTAGCGGGAGGCCCGTAAATGAGCAGTTCTTC.

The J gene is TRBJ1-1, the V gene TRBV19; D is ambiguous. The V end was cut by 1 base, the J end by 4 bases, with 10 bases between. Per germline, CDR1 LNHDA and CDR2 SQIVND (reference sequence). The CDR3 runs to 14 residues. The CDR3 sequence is CASSIAGAGTEAFF. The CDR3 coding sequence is TGTGCCAGTAGTATAGCAGGTGCGGGCACTGAAGCTTTCTTT.

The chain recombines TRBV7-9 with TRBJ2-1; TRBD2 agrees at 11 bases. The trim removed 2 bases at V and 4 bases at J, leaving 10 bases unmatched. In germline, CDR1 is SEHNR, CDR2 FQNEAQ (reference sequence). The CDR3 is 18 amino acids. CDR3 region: CASSLSNTGTSGYNEQFF. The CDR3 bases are TGTGCCAGCAGCTTATCTAATACCGGGACTAGCGGATACAATGAGCAGTTCTTC.

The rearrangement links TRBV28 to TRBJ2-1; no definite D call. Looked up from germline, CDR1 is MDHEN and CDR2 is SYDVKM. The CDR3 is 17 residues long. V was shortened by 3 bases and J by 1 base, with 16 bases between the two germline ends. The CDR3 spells CASSFSSQLGSYNEQFF. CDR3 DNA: TGTGCCAGCAGTTTCTCTTCCCAGCTCGGGTCCTACAATGAGCAGTTCTTC.

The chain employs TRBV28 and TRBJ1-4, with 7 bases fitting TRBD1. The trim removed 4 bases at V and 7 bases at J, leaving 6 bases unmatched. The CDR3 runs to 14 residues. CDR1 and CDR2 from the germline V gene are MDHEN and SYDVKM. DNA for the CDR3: TGTGCCAGCAGTTCCCAGGGGGTGGGTGAAAAACTGTTTTTT. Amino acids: CASSSQGVGEKLFF.

The CDR3 reads CASSLLAAYNEQFF. The CDR3 nucleotides are TGTGCCAGCAGCTTGCTAGCGGCCTACAATGAGCAGTTCTTC. V usage is TRBV11-3 and J usage is TRBJ2-1; 7 nucleotides line up with TRBD2. There are 14 residues in the CDR3. The J segment lost 2 bases and the V segment lost 3 bases, leaving 1 base of the junction unmatched. From germline, CDR1 is SGHNT and CDR2 YENEEA.

CDR3 coding DNA: TGTGCCAGCAGTTTTCAGGGTTACACCGGGGAGCTGTTTTTT. Amino acids: CASSFQGYTGELFF. V usage is TRBV28 and J usage is TRBJ2-2, with D possibly matching TRBD1 (5 bases). The CDR3 loop spans 14 amino acids. Trimming removed 3 bases from V and 3 bases from J, with 8 bases in between. Germline V gene data show CDR1 as MDHEN and CDR2 as SYDVKM.

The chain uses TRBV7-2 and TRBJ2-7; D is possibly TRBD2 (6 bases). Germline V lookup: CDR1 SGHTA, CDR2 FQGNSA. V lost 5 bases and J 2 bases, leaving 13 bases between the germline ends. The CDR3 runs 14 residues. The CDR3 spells CASSPREEPYEQYF. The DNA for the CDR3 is TGTGCCAGCAGCCCGAGGGAGGAACCCTACGAGCAGTACTTC.